This T cell receptor beta chain appears in the sequencing data of a study of cytomegalovirus exposure and HLA in healthy donors. Study-wide findings and caveats: There were a few CMV-associated chains whose specificity for CMV antigens was confirmed in vitro.

Regarding this clone: The antigen is unknown.

PCR was performed using 60 Vbeta and 13 Jbeta primers. In the authors' methods: Later, some 79 million unique TCR beta chains were counted in an analysis, and some 10 million of them were shared. The method was immunoSEQ multiplex PCR; TCRdb's version includes in-frame clones alone and lacks a portion of them. The DNA was the basis for D and trimming; V, J and clone size are from that table. The profile shows approximately 110,000 clones, about 82% of them singletons. The sample comprised PBMCs. The source is a middle-aged man in good health and CMV-seronegative.

CDR3 nucleotides: TGTGCCACCAGCAAAGATCGTAGTCTAGGCACTGAAGCTTTCTTT. This translates into CATSKDRSLGTEAFF. The chain is built from TRBV15 and TRBJ1-1; D remains unclear. This CDR3 comprises 15 residues. V was trimmed by 4 bases and J by 4 bases, leaving 16 bases between them. Germline V gene lookup returns CDR1 LNHNV and CDR2 YYDKDF (reference sequence).